The subject of this entry is one TCR beta chain. Its antigen has not been determined. Base qualities are missing; no much larger clone stands one base away. The record originates from a study of blood T cell repertoires in COVID-19 (dated by TCRdb to between 2020 and 2021). Study-level background: Samples from collaborators originated in the United States, Italy and Spain and spanned both the acute and convalescent phases of COVID-19. Nearly every sample came with metadata listing a de-identified subject ID, COVID-19 status, age in years and sex. The repertoires were made available in a free public database intended to serve as a resource for research on the immune response to SARS-CoV-2. The material from the prospective study consisted of cDNA or gDNA derived from T cells, B-cell-depleted T cells, or PBMCs. HLA class I and class II types, where available, came from metadata supplied by the sample provider rather than from assay-based typing. The dataset comprised deeply sampled blood TCRbeta repertoires from subjects exposed to, actively infected with, or recovered from COVID-19. Samples came from the ongoing ImmuneRACE study (first 160 participants) plus 1,254 subjects from 6 global collaborators. General findings and caveats noted by the study authors: The amount of clinical and demographic metadata varied by source and participant and was provided uncurated.

Trimming costs V 6 bases and J 6 bases, and their ends lie 8 bases apart. The CDR3, cysteine through phenylalanine, is 12 amino acids long. Only the CDR3 part of the read is kept: 36 bases, read in frame from the first base. The germline V gene (reference sequence) gives CDR1 as MNHNY and CDR2 as SVGAGI. Samples from volunteer blood donors who had recovered from COVID-19 were contributed by a second Seattle source. Each collaborating institution followed its own protocols to collect whole blood in K2EDTA tubes. For TCRbeta analysis, collaborators shipped samples in one of three forms: frozen whole blood, isolated PBMCs, or DNA extracted from either of those sample types. TCRbeta CDR3 regions were amplified from genomic DNA using the immunoSEQ Assay, a bias-controlled multiplex PCR. The original pipeline was this. The number of nucleated cells in each sample was estimated by amplification of reference gene primers within the assay. Sequence reads were collapsed and filtered to measure the absolute abundance of every unique TCRbeta CDR3 rearrangement. Productive Simpson clonality was computed per sample as the square root of Simpson's diversity index over productive rearrangements. TCRdb holds this immuneACCESS table with in-frame rearrangements only. Some clones are missing; in checked studies, unresolved V genes explain under half, and the rest has no known cause. V and J calls and clone size come straight from that table; D and trimming were deduced from the DNA. The sample table shows roughly 280,000 clones, and around 90% are seen once. 2% to 2.5% of the sample belongs to the ten largest clones.

This sequence uses TRBV6-6 and TRBJ2-2, with the identity of the D gene unclear. The TCR comes from a woman aged 45-60 years who had recovered from COVID-19. Input material: peripheral blood. The CDR3 region: CASSPRSGELFF. The DNA sequence follows: TGTGCCAGCAGCCCCCGGTCCGGGGAGCTGTTTTTT.